Shown below are 27 T cell receptor beta chains from a single sample sequenced in a study of T cell changes during pregnancy in multiple sclerosis (dated 2019 in TCRdb). Library preparation was by the immunoSEQ multiplex PCR assay. The clones in this table, taken by TCRdb from immuneACCESS, are in-frame only. Not every clone is retained; where verified, under half of the shortfall comes from an unresolved V gene, and the cause of the rest is unknown. This sample gives 93,000 or so clones in total; approximately 90% of them show up just once. Together, the top ten hold 0.75% to 0.95% of the sample. The sample was peripheral blood, taken after pregnancy. These receptors were taken from a female donor with multiple sclerosis, enrolled in a pregnancy study.

For the CDR3, the DNA is TGTGCCAGCAGTGAAAGGTCGGGAGGTCAGCCCCAGCATTTT. Translation: CASSERSGGQPQHF. The chain is built from TRBV2 and TRBJ1-5; no definite D call. Germline-derived CDR1 and CDR2 are SNHLY and FYNNEI. Trimming stripped 2 bases from V and 6 bases from J, with 11 bases between. The CDR3 contains 14 residues.

The chain combines TRBV7-7 with TRBJ2-2, with D possibly TRBD1 on 6 matching bases. Per the germline V gene, CDR1 is SSHAT and CDR2 is FNYEAQ (reference sequence). The CDR3 is made up of 15 amino acids. Trimming took 5 bases from V and 1 from J, leaving 11 bases between them. The CDR3 spells CASSPGDGNTGELFF. CDR3 DNA: TGTGCCAGCAGCCCAGGGGACGGGAACACCGGGGAGCTGTTTTTT.

The chain couples TRBV18 to TRBJ1-5, with D maybe TRBD1 (5 bases). Germline V CDR1 and CDR2: KGHSH, LQKENI. V lost 3 bases to trimming and J lost 0 bases, with 9 bases between them. CDR3 length: 15 amino acids. In nucleotides, the CDR3 is TGTGCCAGCTCACCGGGGCAGGGTAGCAATCAGCCCCAGCATTTT. Amino acids: CASSPGQGSNQPQHF.

This chain connects TRBV11-2 to TRBJ2-4; 7 positions match TRBD1. The CDR3 has 18 amino acids. V trimming: 0 bases; J trimming: 1 base; junction bases outside the gene matches: 9. Germline V gene lookup returns CDR1 SGHAT and CDR2 FQNNGV. The DNA for the CDR3 is TGTGCCAGCAGCTTAGATCGTTGGAAAGGGGGCGCCAAAAACATTCAGTACTTC. Encoded protein: CASSLDRWKGGAKNIQYF.

Only a few counts were recorded for this clone. The J gene is TRBJ2-1, the V gene TRBV19; 7 positions match TRBD1. The CDR3 sequence is 13 residues long. After removal of 3 bases from V and 6 bases from J, the junction contained 2 bases not matched to a gene. CDR1 and CDR2 from the germline V gene are LNHDA and SQIVND (reference sequence). DNA of the CDR3: TGTGCCAGTAGTATGGGACAGCCCAATGAGCAGTTCTTC. Amino acid sequence: CASSMGQPNEQFF.

The rearrangement joins TRBV5-1 to TRBJ2-3, with 8 bases identical to TRBD2. Germline assignment: CDR1 SGHRS and CDR2 YFSETQ. Unmatched junction bases numbered 9, after V lost 0 bases and J lost 6 bases. This CDR3 is 16 amino acids long. Written as DNA, the CDR3 is TGCGCCAGCAGCTTGGGAGACTCGGGGGGGTTGGATACGCAGTATTTT. This translates into CASSLGDSGGLDTQYF.

V gene TRBV27 combines with J gene TRBJ1-2, with 7 positions matching TRBD1. There are 16 residues in the CDR3. Germline trimming cut 7 bases from V and 7 bases from J; bases unmatched to any gene: 18. CDR1 is MNHEY and CDR2 is SMNVEV in the germline V gene (reference sequence). DNA for the CDR3: TGTGCCAGCACCCCTCTCGGGACAGCCTTTCTAGGTGGCTACACCTTC. Translating it yields CASTPLGTAFLGGYTF.

The chain carries TRBV9 and TRBJ2-7; possible D gene TRBD2, 5 bases. The germline V gene has CDR1 SGDLS and CDR2 YYNGEE. The CDR3 runs to 13 residues. V was clipped by 2 bases and J by 3 bases, with 9 bases between them. The CDR3 sequence is CASSVGEVYEQYF. As DNA, the CDR3 is TGTGCCAGCAGCGTGGGAGAAGTCTACGAGCAGTACTTC.

V usage is TRBV19 and J usage is TRBJ1-5; TRBD1 is a possible D gene (6 bases). Trimming pared 5 bases from V and 5 bases from J, leaving 16 bases between. There are 15 residues in the CDR3. Germline V gene sequence: CDR1 LNHDA, CDR2 SQIVND (reference sequence). CDR3 sequence: CASSSDSLGYQPQHF. The DNA of the CDR3 is TGTGCCAGTAGTTCGGACAGCTTGGGATATCAGCCCCAGCATTTT.

This clone occurred once. The rearrangement links TRBV9 to TRBJ2-1, with 9 positions matching TRBD1. This CDR3 region has 16 residues. Losses at the gene ends were 4 bases for V and 7 bases for J; bases not matched to a gene: 12. From germline, CDR1 is SGDLS and CDR2 YYNGEE. The CDR3: CASSLTGGQGWNEQFF. The CDR3 DNA follows: TGTGCCAGCAGCCTCACCGGGGGACAGGGTTGGAATGAGCAGTTCTTC.

The chain recombines TRBV7-2 with TRBJ1-1; TRBD1 matches at 7 bases. J lost 1 base, V lost 6 bases, and 11 bases had no gene match. Germline V CDR1 and CDR2: SGHTA, FQGNSA. This CDR3 is built from 16 residues. The CDR3 DNA is TGTGCCAGCAGTCTGAGGGCAGGGGGGTGGAACACTGAAGCTTTCTTT. Residues: CASSLRAGGWNTEAFF.

V is TRBV2 and J is TRBJ1-3; D unclear. The germline V and J ends were trimmed by 2 bases and 7 bases, with 9 bases remaining between them. Germline V gene data show CDR1 as SNHLY and CDR2 as FYNNEI. The CDR3 runs 13 residues. CDR3 sequence: CASSESPGNTIYF. Written as DNA, the CDR3 is TGTGCCAGCAGTGAAAGCCCCGGGAACACCATATATTTT.

Of note for this clone: A junction boundary mismatches the germline segment, possibly from a read error. The chain recombines TRBV7-8 with TRBJ2-1; 7 nucleotides match TRBD1. Germline CDR1 is SGHVS and CDR2 is FQNEAQ. The CDR3 extends over 14 amino acids. The CDR3 is CASSLDHRGNEQFF. CDR3 bases: TGTGCCAGTAGCTTAGATCACAGGGGTAATGAGCAGTTCTTC.

This chain links TRBV10-3 with TRBJ1-1, with 7 bases aligning to TRBD1. The trim removed 11 bases at V and 1 base at J, leaving 7 bases unmatched. CDR3 size: 13 residues. Germline V CDR1 and CDR2: ENHRY, SYGVKD. CDR3 nucleotide sequence: TGTGCCGGAAGAGGGACAGCGAACACTGAAGCTTTCTTT. It is translated as CAGRGTANTEAFF.

This sequence joins TRBV27 and TRBJ2-7, with 10 bases aligning to TRBD2. Germline loops: CDR1 MNHEY, CDR2 SMNVEV (reference sequence). This CDR3 comprises 15 residues. Germline trimming cut 3 bases from V and 4 bases from J; bases unmatched to any gene: 6. CDR3 nucleotides: TGTGCCAGCAGTTTCGCTCGTAGCGGGGGGTACGAGCAGTACTTC. Translated: CASSFARSGGYEQYF.

This sequence joins TRBV28 and TRBJ2-7, with TRBD2 matching 8 bases. V was clipped by 4 bases and J by 3 bases; unmatched bases: 5. Germline CDR1 MDHEN, CDR2 SYDVKM. There are 14 residues in the CDR3. Here the CDR3 reads CASSSGLVVYEQYF. CDR3 nucleotides: TGTGCCAGCAGTTCGGGACTAGTAGTCTACGAGCAGTACTTC. The whole variable domain, filled in from reference TRBV28 and TRBJ2-7, reads DVKVTQSSRYLVKRTGEKVFLECVQDMDHENMFWYRQDPGLGLRLIYFSYDVKMKEKGDIPEGYSVSREKKERFSLILESASTNQTSMYLCASSSGLVVYEQYFGPGTRLTVT.

This clone occurred once. CDR3 DNA: TGTGCCAGCAGCTTAGTAGCGGGAGTTGCAGATACGCAGTATTTT. It is translated as CASSLVAGVADTQYF. V is TRBV7-9 and J is TRBJ2-3, with TRBD2 matching 9 bases. CDR1 SEHNR and CDR2 FQNEAQ come from the germline V gene (reference sequence). J was trimmed by 4 bases and V by 1 base; bases with no gene match: 3. The CDR3 consists of 15 residues. Drawing the rest from reference TRBV7-9 and TRBJ2-3, the complete variable domain is DTGVSQNPRHKITKRGQNVTFRCDPISEHNRLYWYRQTLGQGPEFLTYFQNEAQLEKSRLLSDRFSAERPKGSFSTLEIQRTEQGDSAMYLCASSLVAGVADTQYFGPGTRLTVL.

The rearrangement links TRBV5-4 to TRBJ1-2, with TRBD1 matching 10 bases. In germline, CDR1 is SGHNT, CDR2 YYREEE (reference sequence). This CDR3 region has 15 residues. V was clipped by 3 bases and J by 7 bases; unmatched bases: 9. CDR3 amino acids: CASSSGAGTGVGYTF. The CDR3 DNA sequence: TGTGCCAGCAGCTCCGGCGCCGGGACAGGGGTTGGCTACACCTTC.

V is TRBV28 and J is TRBJ2-7; 11 positions agree with TRBD2. Germline V lookup: CDR1 MDHEN, CDR2 SYDVKM. CDR3 length: 15 amino acids. The V segment lost 6 bases and the J segment 1 base; nucleotides outside the gene matches: 5. The CDR3, as DNA: TGTGCCAGCAGGGCCGGGACTAGCGGATCCTACGAGCAGTACTTC. It codes for CASRAGTSGSYEQYF.

This rearrangement joins TRBV4-2 to TRBJ2-2; possibly TRBD2 for D (6 bases). Germline V gene sequence: CDR1 LGHNA, CDR2 YNFKEQ. The V and J ends lost 4 bases and 6 bases respectively, with 12 bases between them. The CDR3 loop spans 14 amino acids. The CDR3 nucleotides read TGTGCCAGCAGCCCGCGTGGAGGGGCCGGGGAGCTGTTTTTT. This codes for CASSPRGGAGELFF.

V gene TRBV25-1 combines with J gene TRBJ2-7; no clear D gene. Trimming took off 2 bases at V and 9 bases at J, with 14 bases between the two ends. The CDR3 sequence is 13 residues long. Germline V gene sequence: CDR1 MGHDK, CDR2 SYGVNS. This CDR3 reads CASSEQILRGQYF. In DNA form, the CDR3 reads TGTGCCAGCAGTGAACAGATCCTACGAGGGCAGTACTTC.

The chain uses TRBV28 and TRBJ2-1; D unresolved. The germline V gene has CDR1 MDHEN and CDR2 SYDVKM. V lost 7 bases, J lost 0 bases, and 13 bases lay in between. This CDR3 contains 15 residues. The CDR3 bases are TGTGCCAGCAATGCCCCGATGAGCTCCTACAATGAGCAGTTCTTC. Protein: CASNAPMSSYNEQFF.

The chain recombines TRBV6-1 with TRBJ1-4, with TRBD1 matching over 10 bases. Germline V gives CDR1 MNHNS, CDR2 SASEGT. Trimming cost V 3 bases and J 3 bases; bases outside gene matches: 7. This CDR3 region has 17 residues. The CDR3 spells CASSDGDRGWANEKLFF. CDR3 nucleotide sequence: TGTGCCAGCAGTGATGGGGACAGGGGCTGGGCTAATGAAAAACTGTTTTTT.

This chain connects TRBV5-6 to TRBJ2-3, with a weak D call TRBD1 (7 bases). Germline values: CDR1 SGHDT, CDR2 YYEEEE. V was pared by 0 bases and J by 3 bases, with 11 bases between. The CDR3 sequence is 15 residues long. The CDR3 region has the DNA TGTGCCAGCAGCTTGGTAGCAGGGGGGACAGATACGCAGTATTTT. Translation: CASSLVAGGTDTQYF.

The chain couples TRBV30 to TRBJ2-7; tentative D call: TRBD1 (6 bases). From germline, CDR1 is GTSNPN and CDR2 SVGIG (reference sequence). Between the trimmed V and J ends, which lost 5 bases and 4 bases, there was a span of 15 bases. The length of the CDR3 is 13 residues. The CDR3 DNA sequence: TGTGCCTGGTCGGACAGCGCCCGATACGAGCAGTACTTC. It encodes CAWSDSARYEQYF.

CDR3 bases: TGTGCCAGTAGTATCATGTTCCTGACAGCTCACTCTGGGGCCAACGTCCTGACTTTC. It is translated as CASSIMFLTAHSGANVLTF. The chain uses TRBV19 and TRBJ2-6; maybe TRBD1 (5 bases). Germline CDR1 is LNHDA and CDR2 is SQIVND (reference sequence). Deletions cut 3 bases from V and 0 bases from J, with 18 bases between. The CDR3 loop spans 19 amino acids.

The gene calls are TRBV6-5 and TRBJ2-5; D gene uncertain. The J call may be mistaken, given a closer DNA end match to TRBJ2-7. The CDR3 runs to 14 residues. The germline V gene has CDR1 MNHEY and CDR2 SVGAGI. Written as DNA, the CDR3 is TGTGCCAGCAGTTACTCTTCCGCCGGTTACGAGCAGTACTTC. Its translation is CASSYSSAGYEQYF.